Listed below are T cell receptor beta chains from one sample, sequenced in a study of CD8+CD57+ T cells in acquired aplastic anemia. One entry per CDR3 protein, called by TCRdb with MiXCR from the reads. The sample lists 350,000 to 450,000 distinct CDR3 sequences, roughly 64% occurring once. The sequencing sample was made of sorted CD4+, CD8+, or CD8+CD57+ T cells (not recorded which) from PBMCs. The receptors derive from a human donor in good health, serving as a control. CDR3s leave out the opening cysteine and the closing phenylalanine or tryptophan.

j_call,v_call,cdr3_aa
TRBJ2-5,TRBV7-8,ASSRDWSGANVL
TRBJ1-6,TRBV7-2,ASSQERMPGPTQ
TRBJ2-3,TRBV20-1,SARGGGAGTDTQY
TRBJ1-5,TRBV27,ASSLVGQGAGGNQPQH
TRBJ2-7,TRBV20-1,SAREMGRGVPYEQY
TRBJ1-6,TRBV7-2,ASSPEYSPLH
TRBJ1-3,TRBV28,ASSSGARGNTIY
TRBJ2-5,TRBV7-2,ASSLQGGGEPQH
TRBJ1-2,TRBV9,ASSVSGTEDDGYT
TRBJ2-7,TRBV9,ASSVDGGGIYAQY
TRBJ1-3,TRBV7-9,ASSLGGLAGTTIY
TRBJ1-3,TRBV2,ASSSDRTGNTIY
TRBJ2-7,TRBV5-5,ASSPHQDSYEQY
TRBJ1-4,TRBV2,ASSGGAYEKLF
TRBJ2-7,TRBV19,ASRARGQGSYEQY
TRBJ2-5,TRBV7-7,ASSTGLVTQETQY
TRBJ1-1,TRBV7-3,ASSLIVGEKIIFAF
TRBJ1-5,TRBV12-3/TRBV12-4,ASSKGVSGQPQH
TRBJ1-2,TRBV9,ASSVVGGNYGYT
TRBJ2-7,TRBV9,ASSARSGGGEQY
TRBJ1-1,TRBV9,ASSLVRGNYNAF
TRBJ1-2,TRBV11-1,ASSLTGDDGYT
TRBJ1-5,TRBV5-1,ASSLPGPDQPQH
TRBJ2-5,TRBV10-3,ASSGAGEETQY
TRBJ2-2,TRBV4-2,ASSPLGGTGELF
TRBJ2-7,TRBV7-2,ASSSNRLSDRQY
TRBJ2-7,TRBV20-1,SARTTSSYEQY
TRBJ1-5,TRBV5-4,ASSPWGGNQPQH
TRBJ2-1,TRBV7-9,ASSQRRSSDTEQF
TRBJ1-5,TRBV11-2,ASSLGPGDQPQH
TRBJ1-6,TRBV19,ASSLGGEGPLH
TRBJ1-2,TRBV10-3,AISDRTGTNYDYT
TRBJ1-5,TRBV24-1,ATSDRTGNQPQH
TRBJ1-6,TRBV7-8,ASSLEVQSSFPLN
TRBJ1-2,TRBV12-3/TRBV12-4,ASSSPGTGREGYT
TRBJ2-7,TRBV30,AWSSQSEQY
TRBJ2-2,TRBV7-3,ASNWEKTGELF
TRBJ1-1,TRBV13,ASSSTGGRNTEAF
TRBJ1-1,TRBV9,ASSVVETGGPFTEAF
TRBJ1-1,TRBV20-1,SARDLRGRYTEAF
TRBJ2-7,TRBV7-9,ASSSGRGWDKPYEQY
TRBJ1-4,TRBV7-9,ASSLRHGGNLF
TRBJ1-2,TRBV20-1,SAETETYGYT
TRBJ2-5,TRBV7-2,ASSPGGAGGMETQY
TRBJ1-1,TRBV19,ASRYRTGTGGWGTEAF
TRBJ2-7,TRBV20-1,SASLRAGRTTYEQY
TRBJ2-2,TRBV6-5,ASRQLPRTLARNTGELF